This TCR beta chain was documented in a study of identical twins. Overall study results and limits: Monozygotic twins shared more out-of-frame TCR alpha than recombination models predicted.

MiXCR was run by TCRdb on the 5' RACE reads, yielding one entry per CDR3 protein. The profile shows 500,000 to 600,000 distinct CDR3 sequences, roughly a fifth of them singletons. Details on this clonotype: The antigen is unknown.

From germline, CDR1 is DFQATT and CDR2 SNEGSKA (reference sequence). The CDR3 has 13 residues. Trimming cost V 5 bases and J 3 bases, with 12 bases left between them. These data also formed part of another study, on T cells expressing NK-cell markers. As that report states: Of the CD8+ T cell pool in 5 to 7 donors, about 1.0-7.0% was accounted for by dominant NKG2C+ clonotypes.

This sequence joins TRBV20-1 and TRBJ2-3; a possible D gene is TRBD2 (5 bases). Sequenced material: CD4+ T cells sorted from blood. The source is a woman between 18 and 29 years old in good health. The CDR3 loop reads CSASRSGTDTQYF. Here the CDR3 DNA reads TGCAGTGCTTCCCGTTCGGGGACAGATACGCAGTATTTT.